The 11 T cell receptor beta chains reported below all come from one sample, sequenced in a study of T cell repertoires in cytomegalovirus infection. One entry per CDR3 protein, called by TCRdb with MiXCR from the reads. The data contain about 450,000 distinct CDR3 sequences, under 40% of them seen just once; the ten biggest clones take up roughly 15%. Specimen: PBMCs. The receptors were sampled from a human donor in good health (CMV status not recorded). Some clones in this sample may be carry-over from other donors' samples.

The chain carries TRBV15 and TRBJ2-1; 8 bases are shared with TRBD1. CDR1 and CDR2 (germline): LNHNV, YYDKDF (reference sequence). V dropped 5 bases and J dropped 8; count of bases not matched to a gene: 5. The CDR3 is 13 amino acids. CDR3: CATSRQGTYEQFF. The CDR3 coding sequence is TGTGCCACCAGCCGACAGGGGACCTATGAGCAGTTCTTC. The full variable domain, completed using reference TRBV15 and TRBJ2-1, is DAMVIQNPRYQVTQFGKPVTLSCSQTLNHNVMYWYQQKSSQAPKLLFHYYDKDFNNEADTPDNFQSRRPNTSFCFLDIRSPGLGDTAMYLCATSRQGTYEQFFGPGTRLTVL.

The rearrangement uses TRBV6-6 and TRBJ2-3; 15 nucleotides agree with TRBD2. Germline V gene data show CDR1 as MNHNY and CDR2 as SVGAGI (reference sequence). The CDR3 runs 20 residues. The V segment lost 1 base and the J segment 1 base; nucleotides outside the gene matches: 9. CDR3: CASSYFRGTSGGLRTDTQYF. The DNA for the CDR3 is TGTGCCAGCAGTTACTTCAGGGGGACTAGCGGGGGGCTCCGCACAGATACGCAGTATTTT.

This chain connects TRBV5-1 to TRBJ2-1; 10 bases fit TRBD2. With V trimmed by 1 base and J by 8 bases, 3 bases remained unmatched. The CDR3 is 14 residues long. Germline V gene lookup returns CDR1 SGHRS and CDR2 YFSETQ. The DNA for the CDR3 is TGCGCCAGCAGCTTGCCTAGCGGGGGATATGAGCAGTTCTTC. It yields the protein CASSLPSGGYEQFF.

This clonotype was seen ten or more times. This chain joins TRBV12-3 or TRBV12-4 and TRBJ1-5; no clear D gene. Trimming removed 3 bases from V and 4 bases from J, with 13 bases in between. The CDR3 length is 15 residues. The CDR3 DNA reads as TGTGCCAGCAGTTTTCTTGGAGGGCTTAATCAGCCCCAGCATTTT. It encodes CASSFLGGLNQPQHF.

This clonotype was seen only a few times. V gene TRBV10-2 combines with J gene TRBJ2-7, with D perhaps matching TRBD2 (6 bases). The CDR3 loop spans 12 amino acids. Germline assignment: CDR1 WSHSY and CDR2 SAAADI. V was trimmed by 6 bases and J by 3 bases, leaving 9 bases between them. The chain's CDR3 is CASRVGSYEQYF. In nucleotides, the CDR3 is TGCGCCAGCAGGGTCGGGAGCTACGAGCAGTACTTC.

The chain joins TRBV29-1 to TRBJ1-1; 7 nucleotides align to TRBD1. The CDR3 spans 15 residues. Per germline, CDR1 SQVTM and CDR2 ANQGSEA. Trimming cost V 8 bases and J 0 bases; bases outside gene matches: 12. The CDR3 protein is CSNDRVSGMNTEAFF. In nucleotides, the CDR3 is TGCAGCAACGACAGGGTATCGGGGATGAACACTGAAGCTTTCTTT.

This chain uses TRBV12-3 or TRBV12-4 with TRBJ2-5; the D is unclear. V shed 6 bases and J shed 1 base, with 6 bases lying between them. The CDR3 consists of 12 residues. The CDR3 nucleotides are TGTGCCAGCAGACCCGGCCAAGAGACCCAGTACTTC. Translating gives CASRPGQETQYF.

The chain joins TRBV7-6 to TRBJ1-1, with D hard to call. Trimming removed 5 bases at V and 3 bases at J, with 19 bases between. The CDR3 extends over 16 amino acids. Germline assignment: CDR1 SGHVS and CDR2 FNYEAQ. The CDR3 spells CASSPYLGQVDTEAFF. The CDR3 coding sequence is TGTGCCAGCAGCCCCTACCTCGGGCAGGTGGACACTGAAGCTTTCTTT.

The V and J genes are TRBV27 and TRBJ1-4; D call uncertain. Trimming cost V 7 bases and J 3 bases, with 15 bases left between them. The CDR3 runs to 15 residues. Germline V gene sequence: CDR1 MNHEY, CDR2 SMNVEV (reference sequence). This chain's CDR3 is CASTFLPASNEKLFF. The CDR3 nucleotides are TGTGCCAGCACCTTCCTGCCCGCCTCTAATGAAAAACTGTTTTTT.

This chain links TRBV6-2 or TRBV6-3 with TRBJ1-2; possibly TRBD1 for D (5 bases). V lost 6 bases, J lost 7 bases, and 15 bases lay in between. Per the germline V gene, CDR1 is MNHEY and CDR2 is SVGEGT. CDR3 length: 13 residues. CDR3 loop: CASRGTTFGGYTF. The CDR3 nucleotides are TGTGCCAGCAGGGGGACGACCTTTGGTGGCTACACCTTC.

This clonotype has a handful of counts. This rearrangement joins TRBV10-2 to TRBJ2-1; a possible D gene is TRBD2 (6 bases). Trimming took 4 bases from V and 4 from J, leaving 14 bases between them. The CDR3 extends over 15 amino acids. Looked up from germline, CDR1 is WSHSY and CDR2 is SAAADI. The CDR3 reads CASSVWGELYNEQFF. The DNA of the CDR3 is TGCGCCAGCAGTGTATGGGGGGAGCTATACAATGAGCAGTTCTTC.